This TCR beta chain was observed in a study of shared clonotypes between healthy human individuals. An assay was performed, and its level was deep. Measured with immunoSEQ multiplex PCR; TCRdb has only the in-frame clones, and not every one. The repertoire holds approximately 460,000 clones, with roughly 80% as singletons. The donor cohort consisted entirely of Caucasian adults residing in Nashville, Tennessee. A note on this clone: Other DNA sequences in this specimen translate into the identical CDR3.

Input material: PBMCs. The source is a woman aged 40 to 50 in good health. Some clones in this sample may be carry-over from other donors' samples.

CDR3 sequence: CATSRGQLETQYF. CDR3 coding DNA: TGTGCCACCAGCAGGGGACAGCTCGAGACCCAGTACTTC. The chain is built from TRBV15 and TRBJ2-5; 7 nucleotides line up with TRBD1. Per the germline V gene, CDR1 is LNHNV and CDR2 is YYDKDF (reference sequence). The CDR3 extends over 13 amino acids. V lost 3 bases and J lost 5; bases outside the gene matches: 3.